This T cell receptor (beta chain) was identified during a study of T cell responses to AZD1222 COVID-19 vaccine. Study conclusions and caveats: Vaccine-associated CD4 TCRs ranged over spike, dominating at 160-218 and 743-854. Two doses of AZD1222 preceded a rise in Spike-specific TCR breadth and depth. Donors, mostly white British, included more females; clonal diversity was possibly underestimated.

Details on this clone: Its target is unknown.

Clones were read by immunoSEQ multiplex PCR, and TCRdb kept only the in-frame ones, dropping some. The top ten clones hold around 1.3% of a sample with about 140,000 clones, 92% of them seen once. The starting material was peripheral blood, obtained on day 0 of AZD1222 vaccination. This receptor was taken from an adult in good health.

The CDR3 coding sequence is TGTGCCAGCAGTTTGGGAGGGGATAACTATGGCTACACCTTC. Its translation: CASSLGGDNYGYTF. The chain is built from TRBV28 and TRBJ1-2; tentative D call: TRBD1 (5 bases). The CDR3 runs 14 residues. CDR1 is MDHEN, CDR2 SYDVKM, per germline. V was shortened by 3 bases and J by 1 base, with 9 bases between the two germline ends.